This TCR beta chain was captured in a study of cytomegalovirus exposure and HLA in healthy donors. Study summary: The approximately 110 validation repertoires used a platform that matched the one used for the approximately 610 first-cohort repertoires, as a later analysis reported. Study-level findings and limits: A few CMV-associated chains were confirmed in vitro to be specific for CMV antigens. Cytomegalovirus status was reportedly diagnosed by the classifier with high specificity and sensitivity. Rare sequences made up most TCRs, while some public TCRs were found in many donors.

Regarding this clone: Its antigen remains unknown.

CDR1 is SGHNT and CDR2 is YYREEE in the germline V gene (reference sequence). The V end lost 4 bases, the J end lost 7 bases, and 16 bases lay between the germline ends. CDR3 length: 14 amino acids. Assay: immunoSEQ multiplex PCR; the TCRdb copy retains only in-frame clones and omits some. The table has approximately 200,000 clones, 81% seen once. The chain links TRBV5-4 to TRBJ2-3; D is possibly TRBD2 (5 bases). The sequence derives from a woman in her 30s in good health and CMV-seronegative. Material: PBMCs. CDR3 residues: CASSVPSSENTQYF. Written as DNA, the CDR3 is TGTGCCAGCAGCGTGCCCAGTAGCGAGAATACGCAGTATTTT. Filled out from reference TRBV5-4 and TRBJ2-3, the complete variable domain reads ETGVTQSPTHLIKTRGQQVTLRCSSQSGHNTVSWYQQALGQGPQFIFQYYREEENGRGNFPPRFSGLQFPNYSSELNVNALELDDSALYLCASSVPSSENTQYFGPGTRLTVL.